This TCR beta chain was observed in a study of blood T cell repertoires in COVID-19. Study summary: The United States, Italy and Spain supplied acute and convalescent COVID-19 samples.

Per the authors' pipeline: Reference gene primer amplification in the assay estimated nucleated cell counts. The data were produced by immunoSEQ multiplex PCR, yet TCRdb's version contains in-frame clones alone and is incomplete. V, J and clone size are taken as reported in that table, and D and trimming were inferred from the DNA itself. The table lists approximately 320,000 clones, roughly 87% of them singletons. The CDR3 is made up of 19 amino acids. V was clipped by 1 base and J by 0 bases, with 19 bases between them. CDR1 is MNHEY and CDR2 is SVGEGT in the germline V gene. Enrolled through a virtual design, the participants were between roughly 18 and 95 years of age and came from approximately 25 US areas. Cohorts were determined from participant-reported clinical history.

The source is a woman aged 18-29 years who had recovered from COVID-19. Sequencing used PBMCs or T cells enriched from blood (not recorded which). The V and J genes are TRBV6-2 or TRBV6-3 and TRBJ1-5; a possible D gene is TRBD1 (5 bases). The CDR3 protein is CASSYLGLQEGYSNQPQHF. CDR3 coding DNA: TGTGCCAGCAGTTACTTGGGTCTACAGGAAGGTTATAGCAATCAGCCCCAGCATTTT.